This T cell receptor (beta chain) was found in a study of neurological immune-mediated disorders. Study-wide points: HTLV-1-associated myelopathy led in TCR clonal expansion, while multiple sclerosis ranked lowest, below healthy controls. No sharing of CDR3 amino acid sequences was observed among expanded clones across subjects, suggesting private repertoires in all groups.

5'RACE with 10-nucleotide random UMIs generated the cDNA. TCRdb independently ran MiXCR on the 5' RACE reads; one entry per CDR3 protein. The table lists some 29,000 distinct CDR3 sequences, about 12% of them singletons. At least ten counts were recorded for this clonotype. Antigen unknown. J lost 4 bases, V lost 1 base, and 3 bases had no gene match. CDR1 LGHNA and CDR2 YNFKEQ come from the germline V gene. The CDR3 is 16 residues long. The chain links TRBV4-2 to TRBJ2-7; 14 bases are shared with TRBD2. The sequence came from a man aged 55 to 69 in good health. Source material: PBMCs. The CDR3 is CASSQGLAGGRYEQYF. CDR3 sequence (DNA): TGTGCCAGCAGCCAAGGACTAGCGGGGGGGAGGTACGAGCAGTACTTC.